The entry below describes one T cell receptor beta chain. Assay: immunoSEQ multiplex PCR; the TCRdb copy retains only in-frame clones and omits some. The top ten clones hold 0.36% of a sample with fewer than 1.8 million clones, just under 99% of them seen once. The data originate from a study of shared clonotypes between healthy human individuals. This CDR3 spans 12 amino acids. V gave up 7 bases and J gave up 1 base, with 8 bases separating them. Germline loops: CDR1 SGHNT, CDR2 YYREEE (reference sequence). Sequencing used naive CD4+ T cells sorted from blood. Subset meaning: CD45RA+ positively selected. This clonotype was sampled from a man aged 25 to 40 in good health. V and J are TRBV5-4 and TRBJ2-5; perhaps TRBD2 as D (6 bases). The CDR3 DNA is TGTGCCAGCGAGCGGGTCCAAGAGACCCAGTACTTC. This gives the protein CASERVQETQYF.